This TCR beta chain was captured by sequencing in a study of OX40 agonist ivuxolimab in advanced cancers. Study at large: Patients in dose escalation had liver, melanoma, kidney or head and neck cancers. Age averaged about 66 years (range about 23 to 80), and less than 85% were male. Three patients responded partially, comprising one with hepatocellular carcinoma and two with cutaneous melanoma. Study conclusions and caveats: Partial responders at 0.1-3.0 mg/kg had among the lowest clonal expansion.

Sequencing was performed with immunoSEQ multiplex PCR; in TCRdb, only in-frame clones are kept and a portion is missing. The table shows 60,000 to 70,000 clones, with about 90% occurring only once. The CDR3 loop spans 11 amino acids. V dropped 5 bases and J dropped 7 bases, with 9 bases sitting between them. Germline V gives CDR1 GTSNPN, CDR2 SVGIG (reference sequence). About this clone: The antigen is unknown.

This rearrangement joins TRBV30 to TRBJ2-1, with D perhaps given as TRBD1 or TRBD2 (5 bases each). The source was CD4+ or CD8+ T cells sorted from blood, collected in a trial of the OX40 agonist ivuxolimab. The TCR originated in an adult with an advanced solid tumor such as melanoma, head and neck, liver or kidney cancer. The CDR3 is CAWGTRNEQFF. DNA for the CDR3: TGTGCCTGGGGGACGAGGAATGAGCAGTTCTTC.